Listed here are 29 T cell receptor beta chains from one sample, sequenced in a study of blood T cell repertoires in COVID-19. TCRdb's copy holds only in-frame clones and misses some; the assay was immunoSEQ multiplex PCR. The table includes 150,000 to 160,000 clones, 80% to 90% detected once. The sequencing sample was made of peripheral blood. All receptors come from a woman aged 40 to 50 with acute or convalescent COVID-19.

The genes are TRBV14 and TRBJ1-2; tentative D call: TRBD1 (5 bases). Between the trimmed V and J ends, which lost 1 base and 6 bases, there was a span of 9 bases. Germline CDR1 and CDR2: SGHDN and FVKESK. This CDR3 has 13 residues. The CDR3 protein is CASSQGTINGYTF. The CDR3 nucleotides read TGTGCCAGCAGCCAAGGGACAATTAATGGCTACACCTTC. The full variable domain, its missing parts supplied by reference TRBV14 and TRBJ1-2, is EAGVTQFPSHSVIEKGQTVTLRCDPISGHDNLYWYRRVMGKEIKFLLHFVKESKQDESGMPNNRFLAERTGGTYSTLKVQPAELEDSGVYFCASSQGTINGYTFGSGTRLTVV.

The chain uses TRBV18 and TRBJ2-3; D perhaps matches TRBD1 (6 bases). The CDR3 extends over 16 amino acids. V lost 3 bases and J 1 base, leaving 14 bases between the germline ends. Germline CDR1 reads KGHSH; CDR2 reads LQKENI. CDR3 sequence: CASSPLRDTRTDTQYF. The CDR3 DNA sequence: TGTGCCAGCTCACCCCTACGGGACACCCGCACAGATACGCAGTATTTT.

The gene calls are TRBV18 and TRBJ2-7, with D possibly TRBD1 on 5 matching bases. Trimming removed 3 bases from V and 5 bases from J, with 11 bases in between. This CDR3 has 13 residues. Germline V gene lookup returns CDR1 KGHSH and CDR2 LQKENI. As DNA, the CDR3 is TGTGCCAGCTCACCGGGGCTACACGACGAGCAGTACTTC. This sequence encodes CASSPGLHDEQYF.

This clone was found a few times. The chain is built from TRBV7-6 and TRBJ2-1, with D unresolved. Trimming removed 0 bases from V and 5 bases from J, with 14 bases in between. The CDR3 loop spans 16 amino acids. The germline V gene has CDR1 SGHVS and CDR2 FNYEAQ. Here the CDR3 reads CASSLAALGPNNEQFF. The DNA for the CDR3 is TGTGCCAGCAGCTTAGCCGCCCTTGGGCCTAACAATGAGCAGTTCTTC. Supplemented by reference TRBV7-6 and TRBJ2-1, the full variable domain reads GAGVSQSPRYKVTKRGQDVALRCDPISGHVSLYWYRQALGQGPEFLTYFNYEAQQDKSGLPNDRFSAERPEGSISTLTIQRTEQRDSAMYRCASSLAALGPNNEQFFGPGTRLTVL.

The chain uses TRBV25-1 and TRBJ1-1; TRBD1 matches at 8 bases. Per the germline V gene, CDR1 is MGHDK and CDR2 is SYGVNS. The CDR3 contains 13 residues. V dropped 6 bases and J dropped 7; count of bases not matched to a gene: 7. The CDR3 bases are TGTGCCAGCAGATCATTTACAGGGGGTGAAGCTTTCTTT. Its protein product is CASRSFTGGEAFF.

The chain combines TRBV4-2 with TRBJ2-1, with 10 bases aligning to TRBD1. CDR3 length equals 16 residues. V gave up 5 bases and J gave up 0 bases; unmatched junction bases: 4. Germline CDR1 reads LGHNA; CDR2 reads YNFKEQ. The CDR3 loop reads CASSDRDRGSYNEQFF. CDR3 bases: TGTGCCAGCAGCGACCGGGACAGGGGCTCCTACAATGAGCAGTTCTTC.

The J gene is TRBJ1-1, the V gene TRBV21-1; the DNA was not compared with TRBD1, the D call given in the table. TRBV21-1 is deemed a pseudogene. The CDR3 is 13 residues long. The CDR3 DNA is TGTGCCACTCAGGGGGCAGGGGGCACTGAAGCTTTCTTT. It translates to CATQGAGGTEAFF.

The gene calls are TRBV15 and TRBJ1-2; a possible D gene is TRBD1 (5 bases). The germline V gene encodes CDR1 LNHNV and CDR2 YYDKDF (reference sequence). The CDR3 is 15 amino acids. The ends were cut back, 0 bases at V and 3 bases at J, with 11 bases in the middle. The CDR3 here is CATSRETGSDYGYTF. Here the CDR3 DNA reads TGTGCCACCAGCAGAGAAACAGGCTCGGACTATGGCTACACCTTC.

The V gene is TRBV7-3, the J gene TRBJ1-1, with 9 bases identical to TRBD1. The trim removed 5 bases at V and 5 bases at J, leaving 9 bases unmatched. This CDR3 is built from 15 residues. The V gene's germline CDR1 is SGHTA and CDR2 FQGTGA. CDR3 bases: TGTGCCAGCAGCGCCTACAGGGGGCGGGTTACTGAAGCTTTCTTT. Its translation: CASSAYRGRVTEAFF.

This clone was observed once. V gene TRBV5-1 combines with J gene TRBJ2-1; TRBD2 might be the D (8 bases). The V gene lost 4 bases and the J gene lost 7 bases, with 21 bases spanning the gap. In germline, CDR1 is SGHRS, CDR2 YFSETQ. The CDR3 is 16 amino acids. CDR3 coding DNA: TGCGCCAGCAGCGCGACAGGGAGCGGGAGTCATAATGAGCAGTTCTTC. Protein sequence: CASSATGSGSHNEQFF. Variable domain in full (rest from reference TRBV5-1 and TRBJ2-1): KAGVTQTPRYLIKTRGQQVTLSCSPISGHRSVSWYQQTPGQGLQFLFEYFSETQRNKGNFPGRFSGRQFSNSRSEMNVSTLELGDSALYLCASSATGSGSHNEQFFGPGTRLTVL.

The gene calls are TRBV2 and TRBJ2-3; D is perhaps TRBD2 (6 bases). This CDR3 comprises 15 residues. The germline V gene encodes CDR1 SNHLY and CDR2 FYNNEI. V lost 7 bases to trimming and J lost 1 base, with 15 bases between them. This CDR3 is CASTSLGGGTDTQYF. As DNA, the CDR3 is TGTGCCAGCACTTCACTCGGGGGAGGCACAGATACGCAGTATTTT.

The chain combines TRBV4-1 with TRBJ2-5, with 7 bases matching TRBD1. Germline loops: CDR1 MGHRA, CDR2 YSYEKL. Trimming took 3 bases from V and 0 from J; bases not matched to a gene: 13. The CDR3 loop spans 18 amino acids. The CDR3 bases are TGCGCCAGCAGCCAGGACCCTACAGGGACAGCGTACCAAGAGACCCAGTACTTC. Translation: CASSQDPTGTAYQETQYF.

CDR3 amino acids: CASSSGNRVSEQYF. DNA of the CDR3: TGTGCCAGCAGCTCAGGGAATCGAGTCAGCGAGCAGTACTTC. The chain links TRBV7-8 to TRBJ2-7, with a weak D call TRBD1 (5 bases). The CDR3 has 14 amino acids. The V gene lost 4 bases and the J gene lost 6 bases, with 16 bases spanning the gap. Per germline, CDR1 SGHVS and CDR2 FQNEAQ.

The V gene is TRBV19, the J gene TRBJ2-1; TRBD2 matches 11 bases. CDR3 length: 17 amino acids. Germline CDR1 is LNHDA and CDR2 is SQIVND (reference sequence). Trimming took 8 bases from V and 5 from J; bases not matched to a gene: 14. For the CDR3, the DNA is TGTGCCAGTCTTAGGACTAGCGGGCCCTTACTCCACAATGAGCAGTTCTTC. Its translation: CASLRTSGPLLHNEQFF.

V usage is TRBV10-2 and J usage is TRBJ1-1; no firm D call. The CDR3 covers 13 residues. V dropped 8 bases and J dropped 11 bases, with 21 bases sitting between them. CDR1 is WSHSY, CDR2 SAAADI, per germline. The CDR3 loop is CASEEDGGSTAFF. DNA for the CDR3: TGCGCCAGCGAAGAAGACGGAGGGAGTACGGCTTTCTTT.

Here the CDR3 reads CASSPNQGANQETQYF. CDR3 sequence (DNA): TGTGCCAGCAGCCCAAACCAGGGGGCTAACCAAGAGACCCAGTACTTC. The chain links TRBV3-1 (or the pseudogene TRBV3-2) to TRBJ2-5; 8 positions match TRBD1. V gave up 4 bases and J gave up 0 bases; unmatched junction bases: 7. This CDR3 comprises 16 residues. Looked up from germline, CDR1 is LGHDT and CDR2 is YNNKEL (reference sequence).

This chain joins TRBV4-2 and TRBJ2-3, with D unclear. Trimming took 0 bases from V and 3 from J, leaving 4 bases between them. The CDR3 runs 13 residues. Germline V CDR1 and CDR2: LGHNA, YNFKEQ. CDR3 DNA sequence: TGTGCCAGCAGCCAAGAAATAACAGATACGCAGTATTTT. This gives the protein CASSQEITDTQYF.

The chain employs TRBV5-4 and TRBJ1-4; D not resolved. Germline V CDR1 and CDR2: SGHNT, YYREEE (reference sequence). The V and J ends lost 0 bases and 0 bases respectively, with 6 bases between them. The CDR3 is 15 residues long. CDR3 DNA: TGTGCCAGCAGCTTGGGGAGTGCAACTAATGAAAAACTGTTTTTT. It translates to CASSLGSATNEKLFF.

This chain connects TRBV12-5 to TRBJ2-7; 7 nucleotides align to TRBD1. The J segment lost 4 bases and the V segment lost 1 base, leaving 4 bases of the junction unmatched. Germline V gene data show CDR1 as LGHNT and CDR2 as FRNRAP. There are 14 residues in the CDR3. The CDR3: CASGLAQGSYEQYF. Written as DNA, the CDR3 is TGTGCTAGTGGTTTGGCACAGGGGTCATACGAGCAGTACTTC.

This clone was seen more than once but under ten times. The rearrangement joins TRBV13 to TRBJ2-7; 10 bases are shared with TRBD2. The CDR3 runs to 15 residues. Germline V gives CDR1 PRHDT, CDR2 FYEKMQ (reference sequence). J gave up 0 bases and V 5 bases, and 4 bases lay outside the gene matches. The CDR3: CASSHLAGDSYEQYF. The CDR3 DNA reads TGTGCCAGCAGCCATCTAGCGGGGGACTCCTACGAGCAGTACTTC. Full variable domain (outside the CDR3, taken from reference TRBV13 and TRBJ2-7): AAGVIQSPRHLIKEKRETATLKCYPIPRHDTVYWYQQGPGQDPQFLISFYEKMQSDKGSIPDRFSAQQFSDYHSELNMSSLELGDSALYFCASSHLAGDSYEQYFGPGTRLTVT.

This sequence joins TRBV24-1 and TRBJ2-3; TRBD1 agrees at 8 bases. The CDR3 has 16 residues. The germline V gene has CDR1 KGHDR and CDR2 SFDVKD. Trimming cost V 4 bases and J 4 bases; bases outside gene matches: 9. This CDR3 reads CATSDRGQGFADTQYF. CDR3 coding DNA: TGTGCCACCAGTGACCGCGGACAGGGTTTTGCAGATACGCAGTATTTT.

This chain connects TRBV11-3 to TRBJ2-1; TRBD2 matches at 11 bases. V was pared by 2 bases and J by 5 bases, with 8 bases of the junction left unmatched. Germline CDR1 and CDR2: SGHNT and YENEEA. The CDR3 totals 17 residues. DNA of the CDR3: TGTGCCAGCAGCTTATGGGGTAGCGGGGGGGCCGACAATGAGCAGTTCTTC. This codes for CASSLWGSGGADNEQFF.

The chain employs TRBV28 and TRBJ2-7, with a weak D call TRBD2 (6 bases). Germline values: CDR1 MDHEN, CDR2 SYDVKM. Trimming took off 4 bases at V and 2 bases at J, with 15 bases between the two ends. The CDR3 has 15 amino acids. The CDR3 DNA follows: TGTGCCAGCAGTTCGATCGTGAGACTAGCCTACGAGCAGTACTTC. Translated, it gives CASSSIVRLAYEQYF.

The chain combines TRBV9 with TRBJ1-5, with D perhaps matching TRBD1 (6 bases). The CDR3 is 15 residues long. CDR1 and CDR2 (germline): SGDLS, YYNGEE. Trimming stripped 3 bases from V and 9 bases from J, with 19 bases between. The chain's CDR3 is CASSGGGTGSRPQHF. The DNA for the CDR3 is TGTGCCAGCAGCGGAGGGGGAACAGGGAGTAGGCCCCAGCATTTT.

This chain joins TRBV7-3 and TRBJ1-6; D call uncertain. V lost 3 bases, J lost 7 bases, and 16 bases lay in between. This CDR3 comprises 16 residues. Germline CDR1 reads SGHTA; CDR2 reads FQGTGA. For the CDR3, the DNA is TGTGCCAGCAGCTTGGAGGGAGGGTCTAAGAATTCACCCCTCCACTTT. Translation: CASSLEGGSKNSPLHF.

The CDR3 loop reads CASRRLAGGQGTQYF. DNA of the CDR3: TGTGCCAGCAGGCGACTAGCGGGGGGCCAAGGTACGCAGTATTTT. The chain joins TRBV6-6 to TRBJ2-3; 13 nucleotides align to TRBD2. The CDR3 length is 15 residues. V dropped 6 bases and J dropped 8; count of bases not matched to a gene: 8. Looked up from germline, CDR1 is MNHNY and CDR2 is SVGAGI (reference sequence).

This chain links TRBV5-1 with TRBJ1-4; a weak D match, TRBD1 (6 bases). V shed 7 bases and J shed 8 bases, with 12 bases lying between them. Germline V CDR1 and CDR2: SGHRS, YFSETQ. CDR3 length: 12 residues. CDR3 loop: CASRGAGEKLFF. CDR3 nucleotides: TGCGCCAGCCGGGGGGCTGGGGAAAAACTGTTTTTT.

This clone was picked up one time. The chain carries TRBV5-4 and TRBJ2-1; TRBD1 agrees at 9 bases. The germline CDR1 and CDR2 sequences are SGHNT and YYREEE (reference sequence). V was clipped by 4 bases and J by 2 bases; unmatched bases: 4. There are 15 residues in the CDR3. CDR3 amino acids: CASSPGQGPYNEQFF. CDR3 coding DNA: TGTGCCAGCAGCCCAGGACAGGGGCCCTACAATGAGCAGTTCTTC.

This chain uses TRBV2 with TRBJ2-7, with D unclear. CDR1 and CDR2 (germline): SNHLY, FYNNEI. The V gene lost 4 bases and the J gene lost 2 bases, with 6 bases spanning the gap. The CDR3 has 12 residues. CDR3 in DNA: TGTGCCAGCAGTGCAGATCCCTACGAGCAGTACTTC. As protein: CASSADPYEQYF.